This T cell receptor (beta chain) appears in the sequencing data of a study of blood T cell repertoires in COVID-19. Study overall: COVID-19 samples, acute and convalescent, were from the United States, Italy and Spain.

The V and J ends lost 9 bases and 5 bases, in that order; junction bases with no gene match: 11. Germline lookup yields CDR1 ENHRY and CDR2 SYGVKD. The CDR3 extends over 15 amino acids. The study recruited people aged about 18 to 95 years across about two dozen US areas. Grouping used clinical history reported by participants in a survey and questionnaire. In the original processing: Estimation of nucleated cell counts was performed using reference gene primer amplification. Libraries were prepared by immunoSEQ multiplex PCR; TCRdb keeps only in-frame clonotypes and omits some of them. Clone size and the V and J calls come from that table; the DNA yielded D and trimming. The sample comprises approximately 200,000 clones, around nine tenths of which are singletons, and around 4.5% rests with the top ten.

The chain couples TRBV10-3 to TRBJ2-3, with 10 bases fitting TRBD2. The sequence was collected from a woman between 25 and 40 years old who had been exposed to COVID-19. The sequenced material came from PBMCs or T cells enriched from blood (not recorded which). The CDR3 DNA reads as TGTGCCATTACTGATGCTAGCGGGGGAGGAGATACGCAGTATTTT. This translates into CAITDASGGGDTQYF.